The clone carrying this TCR beta chain was seen only a few times. These data belong to a study of blood T cell repertoires in COVID-19. About the study: Samples of COVID-19 (acute and convalescent) were obtained from the United States, Italy and Spain. T cells, B-cell-depleted T cells, or PBMCs supplied cDNA or gDNA.

There are 13 residues in the CDR3. The V segment lost 0 bases and the J segment 10 bases; nucleotides outside the gene matches: 4. Looked up from germline, CDR1 is MGHRA and CDR2 is YSYEKL. Clones were read by immunoSEQ multiplex PCR, and TCRdb kept only the in-frame ones, dropping some. The table has 450,000 or so clones, over 85% seen once. The chain employs TRBV4-1 and TRBJ2-7, with 9 bases matching TRBD2. The sequence was obtained from a man aged 18-30 years with COVID-19, enrolled during active disease. Sequencing was performed on peripheral blood. The CDR3 sequence: CASSQESGRQQYF. As DNA, the CDR3 is TGCGCCAGCAGCCAAGAGAGCGGGAGGCAACAGTACTTC.